The rows below give T cell receptor beta chains drawn from one sample of a study of shared clonotypes between healthy human individuals. This table comes from immunoSEQ multiplex PCR, and its TCRdb copy is limited to in-frame clones, with some not included. Of about 460,000 clones in the sample, about 74% are singletons; the top ten hold around 12%. The sequenced sample was PBMCs. These receptors were obtained from a woman between 35 and 50 years old in good health. Some clones in this sample may be carry-over from other donors' samples. The CDR3 runs from the conserved cysteine through the conserved F or W. D genes are given only for firm matches. Only some rows state a clone size, as once, few, many or a class for expanded clones.

NA	NA	TRBJ1-2	TRBV7-9	CASSSHNGGYGYTF	TGTGCCAGCAGCTCCCATAACGGGGGCTATGGCTACACCTTC
TRBD2	once	TRBJ2-1	TRBV14	CASSRTSGYNEQFF	TGTGCCAGCAGCCGGACTAGCGGTTACAATGAGCAGTTCTTC
NA	many	TRBJ1-1	TRBV18	CASSPRGFGTEAFF	TGTGCCAGCTCACCCAGGGGTTTTGGCACTGAAGCTTTCTTT
TRBD1	once	TRBJ1-1	TRBV5-1	CASSLMGQGETEAFF	TGCGCCAGCAGCTTGATGGGACAGGGGGAGACTGAAGCTTTCTTT
NA	NA	TRBJ2-6	TRBV15	CATSRAGTGANVLTF	TGTGCCACCAGCAGAGCAGGGACTGGGGCCAACGTCCTGACTTTC
TRBD2	once	TRBJ2-1	TRBV6-6	CASSRSTSETYNEQFF	TGTGCCAGCAGTCGCTCTACTAGCGAAACCTACAATGAGCAGTTCTTC
NA	NA	TRBJ1-1	TRBV7-3	CASSSLGGMNTEAFF	TGTGCCAGCAGCTCCCTTGGGGGAATGAACACTGAAGCTTTCTTT
NA	NA	TRBJ2-1	TRBV7-5	CASSSMTGGYNEQFF	TGTGCCAGCAGCTCAATGACAGGGGGCTACAATGAGCAGTTCTTC
NA	NA	TRBJ2-7	TRBV5-6	CASSRHEHYEQYF	TGTGCCAGCTCGAGACACGAACACTACGAGCAGTACTTC
TRBD2	NA	TRBJ2-1	TRBV11-2	CASSSLPSGGRGWQFF	TGTGCCAGCAGCTCCCTTCCTTCGGGCGGGAGAGGATGGCAGTTCTTC
TRBD2	NA	TRBJ2-3	TRBV9	CASSAGGLAGGWADTQYF	TGTGCCAGCAGCGCCGGGGGACTAGCGGGAGGCTGGGCAGATACGCAGTATTTT
TRBD1	NA	TRBJ1-1	TRBV5-1	CASSRTGAEAFF	TGCGCCAGCAGCCGGACAGGGGCTGAAGCTTTCTTT
TRBD2	NA	TRBJ2-7	TRBV6-5	CASSLAGSYEQYF	TGTGCCAGCAGTTTAGCGGGCTCCTACGAGCAGTACTTC
NA	NA	TRBJ1-2	TRBV28	CASKDSGPYGYTF	TGTGCCAGCAAAGACTCAGGACCCTATGGCTACACCTTC
TRBD2	NA	TRBJ2-2	TRBV7-2	CASSLERERGELFF	TGTGCCAGCAGCTTAGAGCGGGAGAGGGGGGAGCTGTTTTTT
NA	NA	TRBJ2-6	TRBV7-9	CASSPASGANVLTF	TGTGCCAGCAGCCCTGCCTCTGGGGCCAACGTCCTGACTTTC
TRBD2	NA	TRBJ2-3	TRBV7-4	CASSLKRGRVGRADTQYF	TGTGCCAGCAGCTTAAAGCGCGGGAGGGTAGGTCGTGCAGATACGCAGTATTTT
TRBD1	NA	TRBJ2-5	TRBV29-1	CSGQGAAETQYF	TGCAGCGGACAGGGGGCCGCAGAGACCCAGTACTTC
NA	NA	TRBJ1-1	TRBV30	CAWSLGGNTEAFF	TGTGCCTGGAGCCTGGGGGGTAACACTGAAGCTTTCTTT
TRBD1	few	TRBJ1-1	TRBV19	CASRWRGQVDTEAFF	TGTGCCAGTAGATGGAGGGGGCAAGTAGACACTGAAGCTTTCTTT
TRBD1	NA	TRBJ1-2	TRBV29-1	CSVVSGTGGILGGYTF	TGCAGCGTTGTGTCCGGGACAGGGGGGATTTTGGGTGGCTACACCTTC
NA	few	TRBJ1-5	TRBV19	CASSISVNQPQHF	TGTGCCAGTAGTATAAGCGTTAATCAGCCCCAGCATTTT
TRBD1	NA	TRBJ1-1	TRBV19	CASRQGAGTEAFF	TGTGCCAGTAGACAGGGGGCAGGCACTGAAGCTTTCTTT
TRBD1	NA	TRBJ2-7	TRBV19	CASPHHRGRRSSCYEQYF	TGTGCCAGCCCCCACCACAGGGGGCGCCGATCTTCATGCTACGAGCAGTACTTC
TRBD2	NA	TRBJ2-1	TRBV28	CASSLYTRASGRYNEQFF	TGTGCCAGCAGTTTGTATACCCGGGCTAGCGGGAGGTACAATGAGCAGTTCTTC
NA	NA	TRBJ2-1	TRBV9	CASSPDSEQFF	TGTGCCAGCAGCCCAGATAGTGAGCAGTTCTTC
TRBD2	NA	TRBJ2-1	TRBV5-1	CASSFSGSAPNEQFF	TGCGCCAGCAGCTTTAGCGGGAGCGCTCCCAATGAGCAGTTCTTC
NA	NA	TRBJ2-2	TRBV5-1	CASSLAAITGSTGELFF	TGCGCCAGCAGCTTGGCCGCGATAACCGGAAGTACCGGGGAGCTGTTTTTT
TRBD1	NA	TRBJ1-2	TRBV6-5	CASSYAARGRETYTF	TGTGCCAGCAGTTACGCGGCCAGGGGGCGCGAGACCTACACCTTC
NA	many	TRBJ1-1	TRBV30	CAWGETFEAFF	TGTGCCTGGGGAGAGACCTTTGAAGCTTTCTTT
NA	NA	TRBJ2-1	TRBV5-6	CASSLPGPSYNEQFF	TGTGCCAGCAGCTTGCCCGGGCCCTCCTACAATGAGCAGTTCTTC
NA	NA	TRBJ2-7	TRBV11-2	CASRGWGGRSSYEQYF	TGTGCCAGCAGAGGTTGGGGCGGGCGGAGCTCCTACGAGCAGTACTTC
NA	NA	TRBJ2-2	TRBV5-1	CASSLLAARGTGELFF	TGCGCCAGCAGCTTGTTGGCAGCGAGGGGCACCGGGGAGCTGTTTTTT
TRBD1	NA	TRBJ2-7	TRBV27	CASSWDRGATEQYF	TGTGCCAGCAGTTGGGACAGGGGGGCAACAGAGCAGTACTTC
TRBD2	once	TRBJ2-1	TRBV28	CASSRLTGGPYNEQFF	TGTGCCAGCAGTCGCCTAACGGGGGGGCCTTACAATGAGCAGTTCTTC
NA	NA	TRBJ2-7	TRBV7-8	CASSLAQASISSYEQYF	TGTGCCAGCAGCTTAGCGCAGGCGTCTATCAGCTCCTACGAGCAGTACTTC
NA	NA	TRBJ2-1	TRBV30	CAWSLPRNGVNEQFF	TGTGCCTGGAGTCTTCCGCGCAATGGCGTGAATGAGCAGTTCTTC
TRBD2	NA	TRBJ2-1	TRBV6-5	CASSPGLAGVSEQFF	TGTGCCAGCAGTCCCGGACTAGCGGGAGTGAGTGAGCAGTTCTTC
NA	NA	TRBJ2-2	TRBV7-2	CASSLAGVGTGELFF	TGTGCCAGCAGCTTAGCGGGTGTTGGGACCGGGGAGCTGTTTTTT
NA	NA	TRBJ2-5	TRBV4-1	CASSQVASQETQYF	TGCGCCAGCAGCCAGGTAGCGAGCCAAGAGACCCAGTACTTC
NA	NA	TRBJ2-5	TRBV19	CASSIDTYQETQYF	TGTGCCAGTAGTATAGACACCTACCAAGAGACCCAGTACTTC
NA	NA	TRBJ2-5	TRBV7-2	CASSLSGRQETQYF	TGTGCCAGCAGCTTATCGGGCCGACAAGAGACCCAGTACTTC
NA	many	TRBJ2-6	TRBV6-5	CASSWADSGANVLTF	TGTGCCAGCAGCTGGGCCGACTCTGGGGCCAACGTCCTGACTTTC
TRBD2	few	TRBJ2-1	TRBV11-2	CASSQGLAGDWQFF	TGTGCCAGCAGCCAAGGGCTAGCGGGAGACTGGCAGTTCTTC